This record covers a single T cell receptor (beta chain). This receptor's antigen is unknown. Qualities for individual bases were not recorded, and no much larger clone is one base off. Starting from 350 to 450 ng RNA, TCR libraries were constructed with the Immunoverse kit using molecular barcoded adaptors that cover the alpha/delta and beta/gamma chains. TCR library preparation used the same RNA that went into transcriptome sequencing. TCR libraries were sequenced on an Illumina HiSeq 4000 with 2 x 150 cycles. In the original analysis: TCR reads were aligned to human V, D, J and C references and assembled into CDR3 clonotypes with MiXCR, including quality filtering and error correction. The tcR package in R was used for analysis of clonotype counts and gene usage diversity. For inspection of raw mapping reads, RNA-seq reads were mapped by STAR aligner version 2.5.3a onto GRCh37 of the human genome. To test how sequencing depth affected the clonotypes detected, IR-seq fastq files were randomly downsampled with Seqtk 1.3. Using fastp trimming at Q25 and MiXCR clonotype assembly, TCRdb reanalyzed the public sequencing data and kept in-frame beta chains. Merged by CDR3 protein, the rows form single entries marked with the most common genes and DNA. What appears here as the V and J calls and clone size reflects TCRdb's work, not the paper's. The sample data list some 46,000 distinct CDR3 sequences, and 20% of these were observed just once. Over 35% of the sample rests with the top ten.

These data belong to a study of read filtering for tumor transcriptome and immune sequencing (dated by TCRdb to 2020 to 2021). The study in broad terms: Of the patients in the cohort, about 16 were male and around 15 were female, and their mean age was approximately 71 years, with a range of about 40 to 85. Under revised international staging, 8 patients fell into R-ISS I, some 15 into R-ISS II and over five into R-ISS III. After DNase treatment, whole-transcriptome libraries were prepared using the TruSeq RNA Access Library Prep Kit. Per sample, about 4.05 to 10.27 million TCR-region mapped reads were obtained with IR-seq, compared with only roughly 85 to 1,300 with RNA-seq. Using the same bone marrow samples, the study ran both targeted immune repertoire sequencing and bulk whole-transcriptome sequencing and then compared the TCR repertoires from each method. As a main aim, a read-filtering strategy for immune repertoire data was addressed, with the specific question being whether clonotypes supported by a single read should be removed. What the authors observed across the whole study: IR-seq captured clonotypes at much higher depth and more reliably than RNA-seq, and smaller IR-seq throughput sufficed to identify most shared clonotypes. Rather than purified T cells, the sorted CD138-negative fraction was a mixed bone marrow immune population. The correlation between IR-seq and RNA-seq shared clonotype proportions was increased by removal of single-read clonotypes. Single-read clonotypes made up 80% to 85% of clonotypes but roughly 3.2% of total reads in IR-seq, and approximately 73% of clonotypes and roughly 45% of reads in RNA-seq.

Each patient had bone marrow sampled at the time of active disease. Isolation of bone marrow mononuclear cells was performed by Ficoll-Hypaque density gradient centrifugation. To remove myeloma plasma cells, the cells were labeled with CD138 magnetic microbeads on a MACS separator, and CD138-negative cells were then collected by negative selection. Flow cytometry with CD138 antibodies on an Attune NxT was used to check how pure the isolated cells were. Total RNA was extracted using TRIzol reagent and was quantified on a NanoDrop spectrophotometer. Paired RNA-seq and IR-seq were performed on the CD138-negative bone marrow sample of each patient. From V the trimming removes 1 base and from J it removes 0 bases, while the gene matches leave 3 bases of the junction unaccounted for. From the cysteine up to the phenylalanine, the CDR3 has a length of 16 residues. Of all the DNA, just the CDR3 is kept, 48 bases in frame from base 1. Reading the germline V gene (reference sequence) gives CDR1 MNHEY and CDR2 SMNVEV.

This TCR came from a donor aged 40 or over with multiple myeloma. Input material: a population of CD138-negative cells sorted from bone marrow. What this sample's cell subset or site label stands for: bone marrow mononuclear cells depleted of CD138+ plasma/myeloma cells by negative magnetic selection. The chain joins TRBV27 to TRBJ1-5; TRBD1 aligns with 7 central bases. The CDR3 has the sequence CASSLWSGGSNQPQHF. The nucleotides are TGTGCCAGCAGTTTATGGTCAGGGGGTAGCAATCAGCCCCAGCATTTT.